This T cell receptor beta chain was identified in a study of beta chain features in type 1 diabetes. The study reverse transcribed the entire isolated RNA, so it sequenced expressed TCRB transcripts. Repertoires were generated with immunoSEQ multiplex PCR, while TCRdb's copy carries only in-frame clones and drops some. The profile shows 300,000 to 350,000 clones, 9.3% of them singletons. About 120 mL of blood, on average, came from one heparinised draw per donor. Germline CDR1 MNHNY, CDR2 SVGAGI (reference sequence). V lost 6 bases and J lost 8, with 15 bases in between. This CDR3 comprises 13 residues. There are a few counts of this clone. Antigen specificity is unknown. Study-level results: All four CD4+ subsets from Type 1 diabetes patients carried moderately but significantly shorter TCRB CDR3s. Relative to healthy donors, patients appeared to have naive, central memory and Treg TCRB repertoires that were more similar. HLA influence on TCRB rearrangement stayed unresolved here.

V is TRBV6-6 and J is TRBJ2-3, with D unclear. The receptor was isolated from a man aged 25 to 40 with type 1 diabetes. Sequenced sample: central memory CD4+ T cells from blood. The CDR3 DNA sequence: TGTGCCAGCAGGGATGGCAGCAGAAGTACGCAGTATTTT. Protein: CASRDGSRSTQYF.